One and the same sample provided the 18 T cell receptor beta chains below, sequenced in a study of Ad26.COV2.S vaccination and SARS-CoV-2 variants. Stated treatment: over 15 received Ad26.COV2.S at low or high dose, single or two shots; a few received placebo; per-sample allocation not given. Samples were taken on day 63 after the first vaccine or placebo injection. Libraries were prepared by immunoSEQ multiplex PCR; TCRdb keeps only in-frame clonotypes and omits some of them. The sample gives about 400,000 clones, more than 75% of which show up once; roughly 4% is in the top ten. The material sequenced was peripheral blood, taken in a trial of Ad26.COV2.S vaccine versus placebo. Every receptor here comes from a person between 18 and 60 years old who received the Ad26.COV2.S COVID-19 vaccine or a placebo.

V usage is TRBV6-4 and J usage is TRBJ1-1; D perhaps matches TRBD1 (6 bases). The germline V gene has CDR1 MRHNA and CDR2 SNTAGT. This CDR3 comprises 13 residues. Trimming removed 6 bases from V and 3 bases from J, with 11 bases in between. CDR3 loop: CASSAGGHTEAFF. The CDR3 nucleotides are TGTGCCAGCAGCGCTGGGGGGCACACTGAAGCTTTCTTT.

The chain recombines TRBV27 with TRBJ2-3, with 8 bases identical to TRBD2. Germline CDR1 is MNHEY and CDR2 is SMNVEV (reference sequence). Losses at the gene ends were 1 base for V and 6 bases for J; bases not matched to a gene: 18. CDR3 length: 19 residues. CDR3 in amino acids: CASSLLASGPGGIVDTQYF. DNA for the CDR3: TGTGCCAGCAGTTTATTGGCTAGCGGCCCGGGAGGGATTGTTGATACGCAGTATTTT.

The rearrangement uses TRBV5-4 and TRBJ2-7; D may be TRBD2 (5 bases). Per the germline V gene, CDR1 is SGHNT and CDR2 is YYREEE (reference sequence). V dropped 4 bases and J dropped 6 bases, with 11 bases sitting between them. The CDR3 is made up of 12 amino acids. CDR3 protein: CASSPGSPEQYF. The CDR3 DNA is TGTGCCAGCAGCCCGGGGAGCCCCGAGCAGTACTTC.

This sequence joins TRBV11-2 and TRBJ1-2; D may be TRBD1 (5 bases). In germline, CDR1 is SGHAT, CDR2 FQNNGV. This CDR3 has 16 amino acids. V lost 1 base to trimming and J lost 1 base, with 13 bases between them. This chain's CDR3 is CASSLAPGLGNYGYTF. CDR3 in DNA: TGTGCCAGCAGCTTAGCCCCAGGGCTGGGTAACTATGGCTACACCTTC.

The CDR3 reads CTSSQKDRWNEQFF. The CDR3 DNA is TGCACCAGCAGCCAAAAGGACAGGTGGAATGAGCAGTTCTTC. The chain has TRBV1 and TRBJ2-1; no DNA check was done on the table's D call, TRBD1. TRBV1 is assigned pseudogene status. The CDR3 covers 14 residues.

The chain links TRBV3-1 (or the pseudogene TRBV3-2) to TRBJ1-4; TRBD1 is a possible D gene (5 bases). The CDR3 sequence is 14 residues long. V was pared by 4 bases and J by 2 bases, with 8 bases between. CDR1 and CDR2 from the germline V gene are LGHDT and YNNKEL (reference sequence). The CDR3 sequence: CASSRGTTNEKLFF. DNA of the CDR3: TGTGCCAGCAGCCGAGGGACGACTAATGAAAAACTGTTTTTT.

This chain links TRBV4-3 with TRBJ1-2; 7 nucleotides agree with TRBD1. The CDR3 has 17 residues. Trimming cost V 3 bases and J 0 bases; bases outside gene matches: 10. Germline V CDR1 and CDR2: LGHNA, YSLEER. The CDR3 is CASSQRPGQSTNYGYTF. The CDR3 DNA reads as TGCGCCAGCAGCCAGCGACCGGGACAGAGTACTAACTATGGCTACACCTTC.

CDR3 DNA sequence: TGTGCCAGCAGCTTGAGCCGGATACCCTCCAGTCAGTACTTC. This encodes CASSLSRIPSSQYF. V is TRBV7-8 and J is TRBJ2-5; D unclear. Per germline, CDR1 SGHVS and CDR2 FQNEAQ. With 3 bases removed from V and 11 bases from J, the gap between germline ends came to 19 bases. The CDR3 is 14 amino acids.

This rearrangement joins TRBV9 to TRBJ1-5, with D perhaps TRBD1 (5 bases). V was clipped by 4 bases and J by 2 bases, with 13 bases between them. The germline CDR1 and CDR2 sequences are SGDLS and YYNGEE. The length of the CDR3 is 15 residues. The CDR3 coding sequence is TGTGCCAGCAGCCAGACCGGAGGGGGCAATCAGCCCCAGCATTTT. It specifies CASSQTGGGNQPQHF.

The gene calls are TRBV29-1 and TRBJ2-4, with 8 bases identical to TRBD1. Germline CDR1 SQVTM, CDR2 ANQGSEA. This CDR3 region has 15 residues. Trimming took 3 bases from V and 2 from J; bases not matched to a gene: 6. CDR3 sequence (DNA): TGCAGCGTTGAGGACAGGGTGGCTACCAAAAACATTCAGTACTTC. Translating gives CSVEDRVATKNIQYF.

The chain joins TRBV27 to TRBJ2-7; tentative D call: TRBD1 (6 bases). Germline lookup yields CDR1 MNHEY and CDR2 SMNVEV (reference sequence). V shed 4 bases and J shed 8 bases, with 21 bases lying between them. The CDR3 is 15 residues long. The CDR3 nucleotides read TGTGCCAGCAGTTCCGACAGGCCTCTCCGTTCCAAGCAGTACTTC. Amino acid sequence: CASSSDRPLRSKQYF.

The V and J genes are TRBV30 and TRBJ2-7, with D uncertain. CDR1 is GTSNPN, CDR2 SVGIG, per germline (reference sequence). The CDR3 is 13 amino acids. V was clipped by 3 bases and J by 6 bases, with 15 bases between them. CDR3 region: CAWRTERLSEQYF. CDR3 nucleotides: TGTGCCTGGAGAACAGAACGTCTGTCCGAGCAGTACTTC.

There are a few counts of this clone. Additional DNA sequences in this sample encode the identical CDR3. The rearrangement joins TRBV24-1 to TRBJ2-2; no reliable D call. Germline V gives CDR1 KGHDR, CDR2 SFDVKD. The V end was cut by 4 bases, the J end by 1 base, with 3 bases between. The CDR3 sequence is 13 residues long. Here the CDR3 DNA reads TGTGCCACCAGTGAGGTGAACACCGGGGAGCTGTTTTTT. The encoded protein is CATSEVNTGELFF.

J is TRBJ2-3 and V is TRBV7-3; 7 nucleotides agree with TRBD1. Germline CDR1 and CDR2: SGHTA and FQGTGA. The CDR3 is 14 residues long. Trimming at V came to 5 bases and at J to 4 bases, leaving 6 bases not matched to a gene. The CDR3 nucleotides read TGTGCCAGCAGCAAGAGGACAGGTTCAGATACGCAGTATTTT. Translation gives CASSKRTGSDTQYF.

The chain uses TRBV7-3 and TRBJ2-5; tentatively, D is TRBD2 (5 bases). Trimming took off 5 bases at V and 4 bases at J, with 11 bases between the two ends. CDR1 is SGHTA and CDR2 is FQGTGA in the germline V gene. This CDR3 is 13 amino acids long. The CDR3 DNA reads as TGTGCCAGCAGCCCGGGATCCCCAGAGACCCAGTACTTC. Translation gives CASSPGSPETQYF.

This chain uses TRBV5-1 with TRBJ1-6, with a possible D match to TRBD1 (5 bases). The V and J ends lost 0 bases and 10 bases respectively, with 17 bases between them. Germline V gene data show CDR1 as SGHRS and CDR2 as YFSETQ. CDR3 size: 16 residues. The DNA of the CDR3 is TGCGCCAGCAGCTTGGACGGTCCGGGGGTATTGTCACCCCTCCACTTT. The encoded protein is CASSLDGPGVLSPLHF.

The CDR3 DNA reads TGCGCCAGCAGCCACTCCGACAGGTTTGAGCAGTTCTTC. Residues: CASSHSDRFEQFF. V usage is TRBV4-3 and J usage is TRBJ2-1; a weak D match, TRBD1 (6 bases). The CDR3 is made up of 13 amino acids. Per the germline V gene, CDR1 is LGHNA and CDR2 is YSLEER. V dropped 3 bases and J dropped 9 bases, with 12 bases sitting between them.

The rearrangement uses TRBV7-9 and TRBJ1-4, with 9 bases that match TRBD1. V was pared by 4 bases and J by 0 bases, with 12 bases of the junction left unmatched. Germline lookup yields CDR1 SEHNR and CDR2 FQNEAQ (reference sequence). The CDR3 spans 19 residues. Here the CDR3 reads CASSSPGQGLVATNEKLFF. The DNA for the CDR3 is TGTGCCAGCAGCTCGCCGGGACAGGGACTAGTTGCAACTAATGAAAAACTGTTTTTT.